This passage covers 4 T cell receptor beta chains from one sample sequenced in a study of cytomegalovirus exposure and HLA in healthy donors. 13 Jbeta primers and 60 Vbeta primers were used for the PCR. The table came from immunoSEQ multiplex PCR; TCRdb's copy has only in-frame clones and leaves some out. This table has 130,000 or so clones, approximately 87% appearing once. Input material: PBMCs. All receptors derive from a man aged 35-49 years in good health and CMV-seronegative.

The V and J genes are TRBV4-1 and TRBJ2-1, with 7 bases aligning to TRBD2. Germline CDR1 is MGHRA and CDR2 is YSYEKL. The length of the CDR3 is 18 residues. The V gene end was trimmed by 0 bases and the J gene end by 7 bases; junction bases not matched to a gene: 15. The CDR3 DNA is TGCGCCAGCAGCCAAGATTTAACGGGGGGAGGGCCTTGGAATGAGCAGTTCTTC. It is translated as CASSQDLTGGGPWNEQFF.

This clone was seen more than once but under ten times. The chain combines TRBV7-9 with TRBJ2-7, with TRBD2 matching 7 bases. Germline V gene sequence: CDR1 SEHNR, CDR2 FQNEAQ (reference sequence). This CDR3 is built from 16 residues. J was trimmed by 0 bases and V by 5 bases; bases with no gene match: 10. Written as DNA, the CDR3 is TGTGCCAGCAGCCCTGTTTTTAGGGAGGGCTCCTACGAGCAGTACTTC. It yields the protein CASSPVFREGSYEQYF.

The rearrangement links TRBV7-8 to TRBJ2-7, with 7 bases fitting TRBD1. Unmatched junction bases numbered 6, after V lost 6 bases and J lost 1 base. The CDR3 totals 14 residues. CDR1 SGHVS and CDR2 FQNEAQ come from the germline V gene. In nucleotides, the CDR3 is TGTGCCAGCAGGCAAGGGACAGCATCCTACGAGCAGTACTTC. Encoded protein: CASRQGTASYEQYF.

This chain joins TRBV7-9 and TRBJ2-3, with 9 bases matching TRBD2. V dropped 4 bases and J dropped 5; count of bases not matched to a gene: 13. Germline CDR1 SEHNR, CDR2 FQNEAQ (reference sequence). CDR3 length equals 17 residues. The chain's CDR3 is CASSSPRLAGIRDTQYF. The CDR3 DNA reads as TGTGCCAGCAGCTCCCCTAGGCTAGCGGGGATTAGAGATACGCAGTATTTT. The entire variable domain, with the rest obtained from reference TRBV7-9 and TRBJ2-3, is as follows: DTGVSQNPRHKITKRGQNVTFRCDPISEHNRLYWYRQTLGQGPEFLTYFQNEAQLEKSRLLSDRFSAERPKGSFSTLEIQRTEQGDSAMYLCASSSPRLAGIRDTQYFGPGTRLTVL.